Following are 4 T cell receptor beta chains from one sample sequenced in a study of T cell repertoires in cytomegalovirus infection. These receptors' targets are unknown. TCRdb independently ran MiXCR on the reads; one entry per CDR3 protein. Here the sample spans 550,000 to 700,000 distinct CDR3 sequences, about 40% being singletons. The sample here was cultured PBMCs, taken from culture after CMV antigen stimulation. The receptors here all came from a human donor in good health (CMV status not recorded). Some clones in this sample may be carry-over from other donors' samples.

The V call is TRBV5-1, the J call TRBJ1-2, with no clear D. V was pared by 0 bases and J by 8 bases, with 8 bases between. Germline loops: CDR1 SGHRS, CDR2 YFSETQ. The CDR3 has 12 amino acids. The CDR3 coding sequence is TGCGCCAGCAGCTTGGCCCATGAGGGCTACACCTTC. Amino acids: CASSLAHEGYTF. The entire variable domain, with the rest obtained from reference TRBV5-1 and TRBJ1-2, is as follows: KAGVTQTPRYLIKTRGQQVTLSCSPISGHRSVSWYQQTPGQGLQFLFEYFSETQRNKGNFPGRFSGRQFSNSRSEMNVSTLELGDSALYLCASSLAHEGYTFGSGTRLTVV.

The chain uses TRBV24-1 and TRBJ2-3, with 16 positions matching TRBD2. CDR3 length: 19 residues. With V trimmed by 1 base and J by 1 base, 4 bases remained unmatched. Germline assignment: CDR1 KGHDR and CDR2 SFDVKD. The CDR3 region is CATSDFGTSGRDGTDTQYF. The CDR3 nucleotides are TGTGCCACCAGTGATTTCGGGACTAGCGGGAGGGATGGCACAGATACGCAGTATTTT.

V usage is TRBV19 and J usage is TRBJ2-3; D remains unclear. The germline V gene encodes CDR1 LNHDA and CDR2 SQIVND (reference sequence). This CDR3 region has 14 residues. Trimming took 2 bases from V and 5 from J, leaving 11 bases between them. The CDR3 DNA is TGTGCCAGTAGTATATCGGGTTTTGGAGATACGCAGTATTTT. This sequence encodes CASSISGFGDTQYF.

The rearrangement links TRBV20-1 to TRBJ2-1, with 10 positions matching TRBD2. Trimming cost V 1 base and J 8 bases; bases outside gene matches: 8. Germline V lookup: CDR1 DFQATT, CDR2 SNEGSKA (reference sequence). The CDR3 runs 15 residues. In nucleotides, the CDR3 is TGCAGTGCTAGAGGGATGCTAGCGGGGGTGGATGAGCAGTTCTTC. This translates into CSARGMLAGVDEQFF.